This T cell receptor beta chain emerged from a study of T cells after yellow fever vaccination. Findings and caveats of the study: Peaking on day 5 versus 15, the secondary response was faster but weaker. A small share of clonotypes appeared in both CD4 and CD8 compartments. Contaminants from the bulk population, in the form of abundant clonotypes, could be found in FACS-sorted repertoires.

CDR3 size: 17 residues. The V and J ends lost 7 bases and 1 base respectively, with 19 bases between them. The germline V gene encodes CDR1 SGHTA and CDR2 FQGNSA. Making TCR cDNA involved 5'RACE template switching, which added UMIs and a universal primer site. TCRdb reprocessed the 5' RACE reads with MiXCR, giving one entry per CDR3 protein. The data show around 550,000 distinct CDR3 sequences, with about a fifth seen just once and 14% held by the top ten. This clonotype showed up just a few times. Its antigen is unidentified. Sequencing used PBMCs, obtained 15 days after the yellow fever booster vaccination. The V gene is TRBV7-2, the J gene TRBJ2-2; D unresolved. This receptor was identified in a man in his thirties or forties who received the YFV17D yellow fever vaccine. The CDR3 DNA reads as TGTGCCAGCATCCAGCAGCCCGCCTTCCTGAACACCGGGGAGCTGTTTTTT. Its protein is CASIQQPAFLNTGELFF.